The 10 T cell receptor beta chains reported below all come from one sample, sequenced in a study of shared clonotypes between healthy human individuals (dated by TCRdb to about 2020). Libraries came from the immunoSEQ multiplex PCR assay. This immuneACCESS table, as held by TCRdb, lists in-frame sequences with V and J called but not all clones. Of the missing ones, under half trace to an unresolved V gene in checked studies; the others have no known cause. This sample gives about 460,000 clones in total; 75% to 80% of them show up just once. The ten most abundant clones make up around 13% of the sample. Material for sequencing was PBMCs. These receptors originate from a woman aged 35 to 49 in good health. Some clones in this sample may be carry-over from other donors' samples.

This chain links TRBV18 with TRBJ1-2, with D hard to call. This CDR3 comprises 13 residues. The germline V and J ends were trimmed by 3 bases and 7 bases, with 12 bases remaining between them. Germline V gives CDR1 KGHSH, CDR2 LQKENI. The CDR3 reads CASSPETDSGYTF. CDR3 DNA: TGTGCCAGCTCACCCGAGACTGACTCTGGCTACACCTTC.

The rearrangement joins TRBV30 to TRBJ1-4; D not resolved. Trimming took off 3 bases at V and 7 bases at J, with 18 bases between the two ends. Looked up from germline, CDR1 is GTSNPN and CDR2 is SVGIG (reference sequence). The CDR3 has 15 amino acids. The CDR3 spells CAWSRQNIRGEKLFF. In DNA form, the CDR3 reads TGTGCCTGGAGCCGGCAGAACATTCGAGGTGAAAAACTGTTTTTT.

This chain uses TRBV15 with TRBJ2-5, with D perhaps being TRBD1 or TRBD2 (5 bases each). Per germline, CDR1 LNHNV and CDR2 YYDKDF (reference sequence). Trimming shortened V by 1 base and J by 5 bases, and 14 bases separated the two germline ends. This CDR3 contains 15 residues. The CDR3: CATSRGLGTGETQYF. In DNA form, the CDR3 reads TGTGCCACCAGCAGAGGTCTGGGGACGGGGGAGACCCAGTACTTC. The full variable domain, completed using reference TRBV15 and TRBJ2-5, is DAMVIQNPRYQVTQFGKPVTLSCSQTLNHNVMYWYQQKSSQAPKLLFHYYDKDFNNEADTPDNFQSRRPNTSFCFLDIRSPGLGDTAMYLCATSRGLGTGETQYFGPGTRLLVL.

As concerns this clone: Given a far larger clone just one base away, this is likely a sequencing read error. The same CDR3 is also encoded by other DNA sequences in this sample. CDR3 residues: CASSFSGTLGEQFF. CDR3 nucleotides: TGTGCCAGCAGCTTTAGCGGAACCCTCGGTGAGCAGTTCTTC. V and J are TRBV11-2 and TRBJ2-1; D may be TRBD2 (6 bases). Germline values: CDR1 SGHAT, CDR2 FQNNGV. The CDR3 sequence is 14 residues long. V was trimmed by 3 bases and J by 9 bases, leaving 15 bases between them.

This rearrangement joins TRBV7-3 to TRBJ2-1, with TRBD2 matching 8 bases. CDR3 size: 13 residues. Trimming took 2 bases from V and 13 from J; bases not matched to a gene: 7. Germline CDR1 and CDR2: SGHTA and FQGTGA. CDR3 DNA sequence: TGTGCCAGCAGCTTACTAGCGGGTTCCCTCCAGTTCTTC. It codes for CASSLLAGSLQFF.

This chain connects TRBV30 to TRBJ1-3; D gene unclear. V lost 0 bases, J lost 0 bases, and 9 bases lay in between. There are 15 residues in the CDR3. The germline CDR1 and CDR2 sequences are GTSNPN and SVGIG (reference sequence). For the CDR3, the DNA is TGTGCCTGGAGTGTAGGGCACCGCTCTGGAAACACCATATATTTT. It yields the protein CAWSVGHRSGNTIYF.

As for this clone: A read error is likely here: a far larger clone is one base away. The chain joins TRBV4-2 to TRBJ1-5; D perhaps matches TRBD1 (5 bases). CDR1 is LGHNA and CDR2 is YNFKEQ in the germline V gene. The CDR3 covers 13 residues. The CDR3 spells CASGQVKGRPQHF. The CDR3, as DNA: TGTGCCAGCGGCCAAGTAAAGGGGCGACCCCAGCATTTT.

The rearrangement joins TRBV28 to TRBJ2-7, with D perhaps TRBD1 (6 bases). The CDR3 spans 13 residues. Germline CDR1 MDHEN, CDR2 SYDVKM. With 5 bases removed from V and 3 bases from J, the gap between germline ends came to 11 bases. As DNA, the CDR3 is TGTGCCAGCAGTCCGGGACACATCTACGAGCAGTACTTC. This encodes CASSPGHIYEQYF.

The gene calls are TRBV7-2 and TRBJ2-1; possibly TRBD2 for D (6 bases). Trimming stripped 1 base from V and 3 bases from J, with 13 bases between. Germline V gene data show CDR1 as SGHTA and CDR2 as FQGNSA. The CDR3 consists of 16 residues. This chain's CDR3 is CASSLDLAGSYNEQFF. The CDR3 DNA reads TGTGCCAGCAGCTTAGATCTGGCGGGAAGCTACAATGAGCAGTTCTTC.

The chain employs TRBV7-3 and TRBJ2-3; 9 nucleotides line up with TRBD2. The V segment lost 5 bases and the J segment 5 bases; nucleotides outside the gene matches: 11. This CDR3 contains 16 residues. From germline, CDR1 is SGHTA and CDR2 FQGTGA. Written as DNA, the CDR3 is TGTGCCAGCAGCCGCGGTCTAGCGGGAAAACTAGATACGCAGTATTTT. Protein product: CASSRGLAGKLDTQYF.